This TCR beta chain was found in a study of shared clonotypes between healthy human individuals. V lost 2 bases and J lost 6, with 18 bases in between. The CDR3 has 16 residues. CDR1 and CDR2 (germline): SGHTA, FQGNSA. Researchers divided each subset's genomic DNA evenly across several immunoSEQ plates. The input for sorted-subset replicate PCRs was around 0.2 ug DNA, tens of thousands of T cell genomes. TCRdb's table, derived via immunoSEQ multiplex PCR, lists solely in-frame clones and lacks some. The sample records fewer than 3 million clones, under 95% being singletons. Broader study findings: Clonotypes not shared had lower generation probabilities than those common to all four donors. The authors expected sequencing depth to affect clonotype sharing among donors.

As regards this clone: Its antigen is not identified.

The rearrangement uses TRBV7-2 and TRBJ2-3; D possibly uses TRBD1 or TRBD2 (6 bases each). This TCR was recovered from a man aged 18 to 30 in good health. Some clones in this sample may be carry-over from other donors' samples. The specimen was naive CD4+ T cells from PBMCs. Subset: CD45RA+ positively selected. CDR3 nucleotide sequence: TGTGCCAGCAGCTTATCGAGGTGGCAGGGGAGGGATACGCAGTATTTT. It translates to CASSLSRWQGRDTQYF.